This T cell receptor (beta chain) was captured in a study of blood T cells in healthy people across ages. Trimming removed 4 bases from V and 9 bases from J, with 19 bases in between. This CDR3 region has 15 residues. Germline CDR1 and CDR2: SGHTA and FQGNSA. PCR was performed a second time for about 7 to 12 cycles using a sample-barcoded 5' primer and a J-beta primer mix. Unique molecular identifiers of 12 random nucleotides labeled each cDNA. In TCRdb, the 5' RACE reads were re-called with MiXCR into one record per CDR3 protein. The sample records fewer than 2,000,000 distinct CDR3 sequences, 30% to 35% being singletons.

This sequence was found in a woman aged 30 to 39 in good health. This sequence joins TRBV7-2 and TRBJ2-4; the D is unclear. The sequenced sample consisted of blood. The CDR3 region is CASSSPGWASGIQYF. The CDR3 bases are TGTGCCAGCAGCTCCCCCGGCTGGGCATCGGGCATTCAGTACTTC.